This T cell receptor (beta chain) emerged from a study of neurological immune-mediated disorders. This clonotype was found many times. Using its own MiXCR run on the 5' RACE reads, TCRdb lists one record per CDR3 protein. The sample contains around 97,000 distinct CDR3 sequences, about 10% of which appear only once. Looked up from germline, CDR1 is DFQATT and CDR2 is SNEGSKA (reference sequence). The ends lost 7 bases at V and 3 bases at J; junction bases unmatched: 8. The CDR3 has 15 amino acids. Time point of the sample: longitudinal time-point 3. Sequenced material: PBMCs. The V call is TRBV20-1, the J call TRBJ2-1; the match to TRBD2 covers 11 bases. The TCR originated in a female donor with HTLV-1-associated myelopathy (HAM/TSP). The CDR3 DNA follows: TGCAGTGTCTCGGGACTAGCGGTTAACTACAATGAGCAGTTCTTC. It is translated as CSVSGLAVNYNEQFF.